The T cell receptor beta chain under discussion was sequenced for a study of blood T cell repertoires in COVID-19. V lost 4 bases to trimming and J lost 2 bases; unmatched junction nucleotides: 2. The CDR3 is 15 residues long. CDR1 and CDR2 from the germline V gene are LGHDT and YNNKEL (reference sequence). As processed by the authors: Reference gene primer amplification yielded estimated nucleated cell counts. Profiled with immunoSEQ multiplex PCR; TCRdb holds only in-frame clones, not every one. Clone size and V and J calls were adopted from that table, with D and trimming inferred from the DNA. Among 120,000 to 150,000 clones, roughly 78% were seen once, and the ten largest hold approximately 14%.

The sequencing sample was made of peripheral blood. The TCR comes from a human donor with acute or convalescent COVID-19. The donor label of this sample is uncertain. V is TRBV3-1 (or the pseudogene TRBV3-2) and J is TRBJ2-1; 10 bases agree with TRBD2. The CDR3 loop is CASSPSGGPYNEQFF. In DNA, the CDR3 is TGTGCCAGCAGCCCTAGCGGGGGCCCCTACAATGAGCAGTTCTTC.